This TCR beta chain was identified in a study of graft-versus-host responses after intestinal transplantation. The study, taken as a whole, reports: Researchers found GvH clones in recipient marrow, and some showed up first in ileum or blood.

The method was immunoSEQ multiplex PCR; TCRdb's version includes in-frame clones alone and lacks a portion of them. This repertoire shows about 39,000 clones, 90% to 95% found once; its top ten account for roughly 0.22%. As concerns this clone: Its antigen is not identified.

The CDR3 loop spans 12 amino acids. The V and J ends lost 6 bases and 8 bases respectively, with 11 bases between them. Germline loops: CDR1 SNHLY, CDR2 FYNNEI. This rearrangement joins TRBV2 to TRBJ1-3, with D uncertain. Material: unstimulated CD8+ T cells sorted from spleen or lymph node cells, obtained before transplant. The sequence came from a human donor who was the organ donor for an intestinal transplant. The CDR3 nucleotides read TGTGCCAGCAGCGACCCCCCGTACACCATATATTTT. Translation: CASSDPPYTIYF.